The sequence of this T cell receptor beta chain was determined in a study of T cell responses to AZD1222 COVID-19 vaccine. Notes on the study in general: The repertoires were collected only after the peak T cell response. Along spike, vaccine-associated CD4 TCRs were found throughout, with dominance at 160-218 and 743-854.

CDR1 and CDR2 from the germline V gene are SNHLY and FYNNEI. V was clipped by 7 bases and J by 5 bases, with 20 bases between them. The length of the CDR3 is 16 residues. Worth noting for this clone: Its antigen is currently unknown.

Assay used: immunoSEQ multiplex PCR; TCRdb lists only in-frame clones, some missing. Of approximately 140,000 clones in the sample, about 93% were seen once. This clonotype was obtained from an adult in good health. The chain links TRBV2 to TRBJ2-2, with D maybe TRBD1 (6 bases). The input for sequencing was peripheral blood, taken on day 0 of AZD1222 vaccination. DNA for the CDR3: TGTGCCAGCAAAAGAGAAGGGGGACGGGTTACCGGGGAGCTGTTTTTT. Encoded protein: CASKREGGRVTGELFF. The variable domain in full, completed from reference TRBV2 and TRBJ2-2, reads EPEVTQTPSHQVTQMGQEVILRCVPISNHLYFYWYRQILGQKVEFLVSFYNNEISEKSEIFDDQFSVERPDGSNFTLKIRSTKLEDSAMYFCASKREGGRVTGELFFGEGSRLTVL.